These 18 T cell receptor beta chains were all obtained from the same sample, sequenced in a study of cytomegalovirus exposure and HLA in healthy donors. The PCR was carried out with 60 Vbeta primers and 13 Jbeta primers. Repertoires were generated with immunoSEQ multiplex PCR, while TCRdb's copy carries only in-frame clones and drops some. This table lists 200,000 or so clones. The specimen sequenced was PBMCs. These receptors were taken from a boy aged 5-17 years in good health and CMV-seronegative.

The rearrangement joins TRBV11-3 to TRBJ2-7; 7 nucleotides line up with TRBD1. Germline V gene data show CDR1 as SGHNT and CDR2 as YENEEA. The CDR3 spans 14 residues. The ends lost 5 bases at V and 6 bases at J; junction bases unmatched: 10. CDR3 region: CASSPRTGVGEQYF. The CDR3, as DNA: TGTGCCAGCAGCCCGCGAACAGGGGTGGGCGAGCAGTACTTC.

V usage is TRBV10-3 and J usage is TRBJ1-1, with D possibly being TRBD1 (6 bases). The CDR3 is 12 amino acids. Germline values: CDR1 ENHRY, CDR2 SYGVKD. Trimming pared 8 bases from V and 1 base from J, leaving 8 bases between. In DNA, the CDR3 is TGTGCCATCCAGACAGGGAACACTGAAGCTTTCTTT. It is translated as CAIQTGNTEAFF.

The V gene is TRBV6-6, the J gene TRBJ1-2, with D possibly matching TRBD1 (5 bases). The V end lost 7 bases, the J end lost 8 bases, and 17 bases lay between the germline ends. CDR3 length: 13 amino acids. Looked up from germline, CDR1 is MNHNY and CDR2 is SVGAGI (reference sequence). The CDR3 sequence: CASTQDSIGGYTF. In DNA form, the CDR3 reads TGTGCCAGCACTCAAGACAGTATTGGAGGCTACACCTTC.

The chain has TRBV30 and TRBJ2-1; D perhaps matches TRBD2 (6 bases). Per the germline V gene, CDR1 is GTSNPN and CDR2 is SVGIG (reference sequence). This CDR3 contains 16 residues. Trimming shortened V by 3 bases and J by 9 bases, and 24 bases separated the two germline ends. DNA of the CDR3: TGTGCCTGGAGCCGGGGGACCAAATTTGGCATGGGTGAGCAGTTCTTC. This gives the protein CAWSRGTKFGMGEQFF.

The chain joins TRBV19 to TRBJ2-1, with 7 bases matching TRBD1. This CDR3 spans 12 amino acids. The V gene end was trimmed by 4 bases and the J gene end by 10 bases; junction bases not matched to a gene: 4. In germline, CDR1 is LNHDA, CDR2 SQIVND (reference sequence). The CDR3 DNA follows: TGTGCCAGTAGTACCAGGGGGAAAGAGCAGTTCTTC. This codes for CASSTRGKEQFF.

The chain recombines TRBV5-4 with TRBJ2-1; possible D gene TRBD2, 5 bases. The V end was cut by 7 bases, the J end by 0 bases, with 8 bases between. In germline, CDR1 is SGHNT, CDR2 YYREEE (reference sequence). This CDR3 region has 13 residues. The CDR3, as DNA: TGTGCCAGCGAGCGGAGCTCCTACAATGAGCAGTTCTTC. This codes for CASERSSYNEQFF.

The chain has TRBV10-3 and TRBJ2-5; 9 bases are a match to TRBD1. The J call is in doubt because the DNA end fits TRBJ2-7 better. CDR1 and CDR2 from the germline V gene are ENHRY and SYGVKD. The CDR3 covers 14 residues. CDR3 bases: TGTGCCATCAGTTTGGGACAGGGTATCTACGAGCAGTACTTC. Translated: CAISLGQGIYEQYF.

V is TRBV5-1 and J is TRBJ2-5, with 12 positions matching TRBD2. Germline CDR1 and CDR2: SGHRS and YFSETQ. The CDR3 sequence is 19 residues long. The V segment lost 0 bases and the J segment 3 bases; nucleotides outside the gene matches: 12. The DNA of the CDR3 is TGCGCCAGCAGCTTGGCCGCTAGCGGGGGGGCCTTGGGGAAAGAGACCCAGTACTTC. This sequence encodes CASSLAASGGALGKETQYF.

The rearrangement links TRBV4-1 to TRBJ1-4; 8 positions agree with TRBD1. With V trimmed by 4 bases and J by 4 bases, 2 bases remained unmatched. Germline V lookup: CDR1 MGHRA, CDR2 YSYEKL. This CDR3 spans 14 amino acids. The CDR3 spells CASSLGTGNEKLFF. The DNA of the CDR3 is TGCGCCAGCAGCCTTGGGACAGGTAATGAAAAACTGTTTTTT.

V usage is TRBV4-2 and J usage is TRBJ2-1, with 8 bases lining up with TRBD2. CDR3 length: 16 residues. J was trimmed by 3 bases and V by 6 bases; bases with no gene match: 10. Germline loops: CDR1 LGHNA, CDR2 YNFKEQ. The CDR3 DNA follows: TGTGCCAGCAGGAACCGTCCGGGGGGGGGCTACAATGAGCAGTTCTTC. It codes for CASRNRPGGGYNEQFF.

J is TRBJ2-1 and V is TRBV7-2; D possibly corresponds to TRBD1 (6 bases). This CDR3 contains 14 residues. V was cut by 3 bases and J by 8 bases, with 14 bases left in between. The germline CDR1 and CDR2 sequences are SGHTA and FQGNSA. As DNA, the CDR3 is TGTGCCAGCAGCTTGGAAACCAGGGGCCATGAGCAGTTCTTC. Amino acids: CASSLETRGHEQFF.

Here the CDR3 reads CASRTKPGSIFVYTF. The CDR3 DNA sequence: TGTGCCAGCAGGACAAAACCAGGGTCGATCTTTGTCTACACCTTC. The rearrangement uses TRBV6-5 and TRBJ1-2; possibly TRBD1 for D (5 bases). The CDR3 has 15 amino acids. CDR1 and CDR2 (germline): MNHEY, SVGAGI. The V and J ends lost 6 bases and 10 bases respectively, with 24 bases between them.

Here the CDR3 reads CASSLPRDKDYGYTF. In DNA, the CDR3 is TGCGCCAGCAGCCTCCCGCGCGACAAGGACTATGGCTACACCTTC. The chain recombines TRBV4-1 with TRBJ1-2, with D unresolved. The germline CDR1 and CDR2 sequences are MGHRA and YSYEKL. The CDR3 is 15 residues long. V was cut by 4 bases and J by 3 bases, with 15 bases left in between.

CDR3 in DNA: TGTGCCAGCAGCGCGGGGGGTAGCACAGATACGCAGTATTTT. Residues: CASSAGGSTDTQYF. This chain connects TRBV9 to TRBJ2-3, with TRBD2 matching 7 bases. The CDR3 is made up of 14 amino acids. The J segment lost 0 bases and the V segment lost 3 bases, leaving 1 base of the junction unmatched. Per germline, CDR1 SGDLS and CDR2 YYNGEE.

This sequence joins TRBV29-1 and TRBJ2-1; D perhaps matches TRBD1 (5 bases). Germline V lookup: CDR1 SQVTM, CDR2 ANQGSEA. The V gene lost 4 bases and the J gene lost 0 bases, with 13 bases spanning the gap. The CDR3 consists of 15 residues. The chain's CDR3 is CSVAGHLSSYNEQFF. The DNA of the CDR3 is TGCAGCGTTGCTGGACATTTAAGCTCCTACAATGAGCAGTTCTTC.

V usage is TRBV10-3 and J usage is TRBJ2-7, with 7 bases aligning to TRBD1. Trimming at V came to 4 bases and at J to 2 bases, leaving 2 bases not matched to a gene. The length of the CDR3 is 13 residues. Germline V gene data show CDR1 as ENHRY and CDR2 as SYGVKD. The CDR3 DNA reads as TGTGCCATCAGTGGAGACAGGGCCTACGAGCAGTACTTC. Its translation: CAISGDRAYEQYF.

V usage is TRBV7-2 and J usage is TRBJ2-2; no firm D call. With 6 bases removed from V and 1 base from J, the gap between germline ends came to 21 bases. The CDR3 is 18 amino acids. Germline V CDR1 and CDR2: SGHTA, FQGNSA. The CDR3 spells CASSYPSAAAMNTGELFF. In DNA, the CDR3 is TGTGCCAGCAGTTACCCATCCGCGGCAGCTATGAACACCGGGGAGCTGTTTTTT.

The rearrangement links TRBV25-1 to TRBJ1-2, with 7 bases lining up with TRBD1. The CDR3 runs to 13 residues. The junction had 6 bases not matched to a gene; V was cut back by 4 bases and J by 7 bases. Looked up from germline, CDR1 is MGHDK and CDR2 is SYGVNS. For the CDR3, the DNA is TGTGCCAGCAGTGTAGGACAGGCGGGTGGCTACACCTTC. Translation gives CASSVGQAGGYTF.